This is a list of T cell receptor beta chains from one sample in a study of cytomegalovirus exposure and HLA in healthy donors. Some clones are missing from TCRdb's copy, which holds only in-frame ones; the method was immunoSEQ multiplex PCR. The sample contains under 250,000 clones, more than 65% of which appear only once. The source material was PBMCs. These receptor sequences come from a man aged 18-30 years in good health and CMV-seronegative. Both conserved end residues are part of each CDR3. The order of the fields is J gene, clone size, D gene, V gene, CDR3 DNA, CDR3 protein. The D gene is left open where the match is weak. Clone size is given for some rows only: seen once, a few or many times, or a class if the clone is expanded.

TRBJ1-2	NA	NA	TRBV19	TGTGCCACCGAGGGGGGGTTAGCTAACTATGGCTACACCTTC	CATEGGLANYGYTF
TRBJ2-5	NA	TRBD2	TRBV6-5	TGTGCCAGCAGTTACCCGGGAGGGCCCCAAGAGACCCAGTACTTC	CASSYPGGPQETQYF
TRBJ1-1	NA	NA	TRBV30	TGTGCCTGGAGTGTAAGTTCGGTGAACACTGAAGCTTTCTTT	CAWSVSSVNTEAFF
TRBJ2-1	NA	TRBD2	TRBV5-1	TGCGCCAGCAGCTTGGGAGCGGGAGATGAGCAGTTCTTC	CASSLGAGDEQFF
TRBJ1-4	NA	NA	TRBV21-1	TGTGCCAGCAGCAAAGCGCTGAGGGTTGCTAATGAAAAACTGTTTTTT	CASSKALRVANEKLFF
TRBJ1-5	NA	NA	TRBV6-1	TGTGCCAGCAGTGAAGCGGAGGGGAAGAGGGGCAATCAGCCCCAGCATTTT	CASSEAEGKRGNQPQHF
TRBJ2-5	NA	TRBD1	TRBV29-1	TGCAGCGTGAGGACAGGCCAAGAGACCCAGTACTTC	CSVRTGQETQYF
TRBJ1-2	few	TRBD1	TRBV4-1	TGCGCCAGCAGCCAACCAAGGACAGGGACGACGGGTGGCTACACCTTC	CASSQPRTGTTGGYTF
TRBJ1-4	NA	NA	TRBV30	TGTGCCGGTGGGAGGGCAACTAATGAAAAACTGTTTTTT	CAGGRATNEKLFF
TRBJ2-4	NA	NA	TRBV18	TGTGCCAGCTCACCCCAAGACAAGCTAGCCAAAAACATTCAGTACTTC	CASSPQDKLAKNIQYF
TRBJ2-1	NA	NA	TRBV7-9	TGTGCCAGCAGCTTATGGCAGGGGTCCTACAATGAGCAGTTCTTC	CASSLWQGSYNEQFF
TRBJ2-1	few	NA	TRBV10-3	TGTGCCATCAGCGCCCCGGGCGGGAAAGGTGAGCAGTTCTTC	CAISAPGGKGEQFF
TRBJ1-5	few	NA	TRBV30	TGTGCCTGGAGCACCCTAGGGGATCAGCCCCAGCATTTT	CAWSTLGDQPQHF
TRBJ2-2	NA	NA	TRBV7-9	TGTGCCAGCAGCTTACTGGGACACCCGAGGACCGGGGAGCTGTTTTTT	CASSLLGHPRTGELFF
TRBJ2-1	NA	TRBD1	TRBV6-1	TGTGCCAGCAGTCCGGGACAGGCGATTTACAATGAGCAGTTCTTC	CASSPGQAIYNEQFF
TRBJ2-1	NA	TRBD2	TRBV11-1	TGTGCCAGCAGCTTCTCCTCACTAGCGGGAGGGCTCAGGGAGCAGTTCTTC	CASSFSSLAGGLREQFF
TRBJ2-6	NA	NA	TRBV27	TGTGCCAGCAGCCGGAGGGGCTCTGGGGCCAACGTCCTGACTTTC	CASSRRGSGANVLTF
TRBJ2-3	NA	NA	TRBV4-1	TGCGCCAGCAGCCAGACGCGGGGGCGTAATATTGATACGCAGTATTTT	CASSQTRGRNIDTQYF
TRBJ2-1	NA	NA	TRBV7-9	TGTGCCAGCAGTTACCAGTTCGGGTGGAAGCCCTACAATGAGCAGTTCTTC	CASSYQFGWKPYNEQFF
TRBJ1-2	NA	TRBD1	TRBV4-1	TGCGCCAGCAGCCAAACACAGGGGATTAACTATGGCTACACCTTC	CASSQTQGINYGYTF
TRBJ1-5	NA	NA	TRBV5-5	TGTGCCAGCAGCTCCCAACCGGACCGGACAGTCTATAGCAATCAGCCCCAGCATTTT	CASSSQPDRTVYSNQPQHF
TRBJ1-5	NA	TRBD1	TRBV30	TGTGCCTGGAGTCTCGGGGACAGGTATAATCAGCCCCAGCATTTT	CAWSLGDRYNQPQHF
TRBJ2-7	NA	TRBD2	TRBV19	TGTGCCAGTACTCCGGGAGGGCTTCCTTACGAGCAGTACTTC	CASTPGGLPYEQYF
TRBJ1-2	NA	NA	TRBV2	TGTGCCAGCAACAGGGCTGGTGGCTACACCTTC	CASNRAGGYTF
TRBJ1-6	NA	NA	TRBV7-2	TGTGCCAGCACCCCCGGTAGCTCCTATAATTCACCCCTCCACTTT	CASTPGSSYNSPLHF
TRBJ1-1	few	NA	TRBV9	TGTGCCAGCAGCGTAGCCGGACTGCAGAACACTGAAGCTTTCTTT	CASSVAGLQNTEAFF
TRBJ2-3	few	NA	TRBV5-4	TGTGCCAGCAGCTTGGCGGGAGGGGGCGCAGATACGCAGTATTTT	CASSLAGGGADTQYF
TRBJ2-7	once	TRBD1	TRBV7-9	TGTGCCAGCAGCTCGACGGGACAGGCATACAGCTCCTACGAGCAGTACTTC	CASSSTGQAYSSYEQYF
TRBJ2-7	NA	NA	TRBV25-1	TGTGCCAGCAGTGATGGCAAATCCTACGAGCAGTACTTC	CASSDGKSYEQYF